This TCR beta chain emerged from a study of chemoradiotherapy in HPV16-positive cancers. Profiled with immunoSEQ multiplex PCR; TCRdb holds only in-frame clones, not every one. The sample includes 15,000 or so clones, around nine tenths of them seen just once. Over chemoradiotherapy, repertoires were sampled more than once. The CDR3 contains 14 residues. Germline V gives CDR1 SGHAT, CDR2 FQNNGV. Between the trimmed V and J ends, which lost 4 bases and 4 bases, there was a span of 11 bases. This chain joins TRBV11-2 and TRBJ1-3; tentatively, D is TRBD1 (6 bases). The starting material was blood, obtained from a patient who underwent chemoradiotherapy. The origin of this receptor is a human donor with HPV-associated anogenital cancer. The CDR3 reads CASSSTGGGNTIYF. The CDR3 DNA reads as TGTGCCAGCAGCTCGACGGGGGGCGGAAACACCATATATTTT.